What follows are 19 T cell receptor beta chains derived from one specimen sequenced in a study of early T cells in non-severe SARS-CoV-2 infection. Each CDR3 protein gets one entry after TCRdb re-called the 5' RACE reads with MiXCR. The sample includes 25,000 to 35,000 distinct CDR3 sequences, roughly 5% of them seen just once. The sequenced sample consisted of whole blood. These receptors came from an adult who was a healthcare worker with PCR-confirmed SARS-CoV-2 infection or an uninfected control (not recorded which).

There are a few counts of this clonotype. V and J are TRBV11-2 and TRBJ2-1; 11 positions agree with TRBD2. Germline V lookup: CDR1 SGHAT, CDR2 FQNNGV. The V segment lost 4 bases and the J segment 8 bases; nucleotides outside the gene matches: 10. This CDR3 region has 16 residues. The CDR3 DNA reads TGTGCCAGCAGCTCCCGGCTAGCGGGAGGTACGGATGAGCAGTTCTTC. It encodes CASSSRLAGGTDEQFF.

The sample holds a few counts of this clonotype. This chain joins TRBV7-2 and TRBJ2-3, with D tentatively TRBD2 (5 bases). Between the trimmed V and J ends, which lost 4 bases and 2 bases, there was a span of 13 bases. The CDR3 is 15 residues long. The germline V gene encodes CDR1 SGHTA and CDR2 FQGNSA. As DNA, the CDR3 is TGTGCCAGCAGCTGGCGGGCCGGAGACACAGATACGCAGTATTTT. The encoded protein is CASSWRAGDTDTQYF.

There are many counts of this clonotype. The J gene is TRBJ2-3, the V gene TRBV20-1; 10 nucleotides agree with TRBD1. The CDR3 covers 14 residues. CDR1 and CDR2 from the germline V gene are DFQATT and SNEGSKA (reference sequence). As DNA, the CDR3 is TGCAGCACTGCTCGGGACAGGGGTACAGATACGCAGTATTTT. Residues: CSTARDRGTDTQYF.

This clonotype was observed at least ten times. V and J are TRBV11-2 and TRBJ1-1, with no clear D. This CDR3 comprises 13 residues. V dropped 5 bases and J dropped 1 base, with 8 bases sitting between them. Looked up from germline, CDR1 is SGHAT and CDR2 is FQNNGV. The DNA for the CDR3 is TGTGCCAGCAGCCTGGGATCGAACACTGAAGCTTTCTTT. Its protein is CASSLGSNTEAFF.

This clonotype has only a few counts. The genes are TRBV20-1 and TRBJ1-1; D remains ambiguous. This CDR3 is 12 amino acids long. The V end lost 7 bases, the J end lost 0 bases, and 9 bases lay between the germline ends. Germline loops: CDR1 DFQATT, CDR2 SNEGSKA (reference sequence). The CDR3 loop reads CSGSGMNTEAFF. The CDR3 nucleotides are TGCAGTGGAAGCGGCATGAACACTGAAGCTTTCTTT.

This clonotype was seen at least ten times. V gene TRBV6-5 combines with J gene TRBJ1-5; possible D gene TRBD1, 5 bases. Germline CDR1 and CDR2: MNHEY and SVGAGI. V lost 5 bases, J lost 7 bases, and 9 bases lay in between. This CDR3 has 12 residues. The CDR3 DNA reads TGTGCCAGCAGTCAGGGAACCCAGCCCCAGCATTTT. It encodes CASSQGTQPQHF.

This clonotype was observed at least ten times. V is TRBV11-2 and J is TRBJ2-7; 7 positions agree with TRBD2. The CDR3 totals 14 residues. Germline CDR1 and CDR2: SGHAT and FQNNGV. The V segment lost 3 bases and the J segment 3 bases; nucleotides outside the gene matches: 5. Here the CDR3 reads CASSFTGGGYEQYF. In DNA, the CDR3 is TGTGCCAGCAGCTTCACGGGAGGAGGCTACGAGCAGTACTTC.

This clonotype was seen a handful of times. The rearrangement uses TRBV7-2 and TRBJ1-5, with D tentatively TRBD1 (6 bases). The CDR3 is made up of 14 amino acids. Trimming removed 4 bases from V and 7 bases from J, with 14 bases in between. Germline CDR1 reads SGHTA; CDR2 reads FQGNSA. Here the CDR3 reads CASSSTGPPQPQHF. CDR3 coding DNA: TGTGCCAGCAGCTCAACAGGGCCCCCGCAGCCCCAGCATTTT.

The sample holds a few counts of this clonotype. The CDR3 DNA sequence: TGTGCCAGCAGTACCAAGCGTTCCAAGGACCGCTTACTCTACAATGAGCAGTTCTTC. This sequence encodes CASSTKRSKDRLLYNEQFF. J is TRBJ2-1 and V is TRBV12-3 or TRBV12-4; no firm D call. There are 19 residues in the CDR3. Trimming removed 5 bases at V and 3 bases at J, with 26 bases between.

This clonotype was picked up many times. This chain uses TRBV6-1 with TRBJ2-1; 10 bases agree with TRBD2. V gave up 7 bases and J gave up 6 bases; unmatched junction bases: 15. Per the germline V gene, CDR1 is MNHNS and CDR2 is SASEGT. The CDR3 is made up of 17 amino acids. For the CDR3, the DNA is TGTGCCAGCACCCGCCGGAGCGGGAGGGCCGATCTCAATGAGCAGTTCTTC. Its protein is CASTRRSGRADLNEQFF.

This clonotype was seen at least ten times. This chain connects TRBV24-1 to TRBJ2-7; a possible D gene is TRBD2 (5 bases). CDR1 and CDR2 from the germline V gene are KGHDR and SFDVKD. V lost 4 bases to trimming and J lost 6 bases, with 6 bases between them. This CDR3 spans 11 amino acids. Written as DNA, the CDR3 is TGTGCCACCAGTGAGGGAGCCGAGCAGTACTTC. Its protein is CATSEGAEQYF.

This clonotype was counted at least ten times. V gene TRBV30 combines with J gene TRBJ2-3; TRBD2 aligns across 10 bases. V trimming: 2 bases; J trimming: 0 bases; junction bases outside the gene matches: 2. From germline, CDR1 is GTSNPN and CDR2 SVGIG (reference sequence). The CDR3 runs to 15 residues. CDR3 sequence reads: CAWSLGLASTDTQYF. As DNA, the CDR3 is TGTGCCTGGAGTCTGGGACTAGCGAGCACAGATACGCAGTATTTT.

Many counts were recorded for this clonotype. The chain employs TRBV2 and TRBJ2-3; D call uncertain. V was clipped by 0 bases and J by 3 bases, with 7 bases between them. Germline values: CDR1 SNHLY, CDR2 FYNNEI. This CDR3 spans 14 amino acids. Here the CDR3 DNA reads TGTGCCAGCAGTGAAGCTATTTTGACAGATACGCAGTATTTT. Its protein product is CASSEAILTDTQYF.

This clonotype appeared many times. The rearrangement joins TRBV5-1 to TRBJ2-1; D remains unclear. The germline CDR1 and CDR2 sequences are SGHRS and YFSETQ. The CDR3 is made up of 15 amino acids. V gave up 0 bases and J gave up 0 bases, with 7 bases separating them. CDR3 residues: CASSLDGSSYNEQFF. CDR3 nucleotides: TGCGCCAGCAGCTTGGACGGTAGCTCCTACAATGAGCAGTTCTTC.

This clonotype was found a few times. The J gene is TRBJ2-3, the V gene TRBV6-6; D gene unclear. There are 13 residues in the CDR3. Germline V CDR1 and CDR2: MNHNY, SVGAGI (reference sequence). The V end was cut by 7 bases, the J end by 4 bases, with 12 bases between. CDR3 sequence (DNA): TGTGCCAGCACCAGAGAGTACTCAGATACGCAGTATTTT. This codes for CASTREYSDTQYF.

The rearrangement uses TRBV18 and TRBJ2-6, with D uncertain. This CDR3 has 11 residues. Germline CDR1 and CDR2: KGHSH and LQKENI. The V and J ends lost 10 bases and 2 bases respectively, with 3 bases between them. For the CDR3, the DNA is TGTGCCACCACTGGGGCCAACGTCCTGACTTTC. It is translated as CATTGANVLTF. The whole variable domain, remainder taken from reference TRBV18 and TRBJ2-6, is NAGVMQNPRHLVRRRGQEARLRCSPMKGHSHVYWYRQLPEEGLKFMVYLQKENIIDESGMPKERFSAEFPKEGPSILRIQQVVRGDSAAYFCATTGANVLTFGAGSRLTVL.

This clonotype appeared many times. The chain links TRBV7-3 to TRBJ2-3, with D possibly called TRBD1 or TRBD2 (6 bases each). This CDR3 is 15 amino acids long. Germline V gene sequence: CDR1 SGHTA, CDR2 FQGTGA. V lost 5 bases and J lost 6, with 18 bases in between. CDR3: CASSPDGGAGDTQYF. CDR3 in DNA: TGTGCCAGCAGCCCAGATGGGGGCGCGGGGGATACGCAGTATTTT.

This clonotype was picked up a small number of times. The chain's CDR3 is CASSLVSSNTEAFF. The DNA of the CDR3 is TGTGCCAGCAGCTTGGTTTCATCGAACACTGAAGCTTTCTTT. The V call is TRBV7-8, the J call TRBJ1-1, with D hard to call. The V end lost 3 bases, the J end lost 1 base, and 9 bases lay between the germline ends. Germline-derived CDR1 and CDR2 are SGHVS and FQNEAQ. The CDR3 is 14 residues long.

There are many counts of this clonotype. The gene calls are TRBV7-9 and TRBJ2-7; tentative D call: TRBD2 (5 bases). Germline V gives CDR1 SEHNR, CDR2 FQNEAQ (reference sequence). Trimming cost V 2 bases and J 3 bases, with 8 bases left between them. The CDR3 is 13 residues long. As DNA, the CDR3 is TGTGCCAGCAGCTTAATAGGGAGCTACGAGCAGTACTTC. Its protein is CASSLIGSYEQYF.